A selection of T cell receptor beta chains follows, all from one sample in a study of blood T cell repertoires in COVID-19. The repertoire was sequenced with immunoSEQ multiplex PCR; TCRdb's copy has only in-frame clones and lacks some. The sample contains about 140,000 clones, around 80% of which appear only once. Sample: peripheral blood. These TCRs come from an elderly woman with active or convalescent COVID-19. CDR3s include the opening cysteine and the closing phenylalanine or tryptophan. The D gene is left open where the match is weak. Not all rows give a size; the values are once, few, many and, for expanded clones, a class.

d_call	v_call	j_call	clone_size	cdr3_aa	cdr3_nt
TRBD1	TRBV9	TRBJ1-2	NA	CASSALTGAGGYGYTF	TGTGCCAGCAGCGCCCTAACAGGGGCAGGTGGCTATGGCTACACCTTC
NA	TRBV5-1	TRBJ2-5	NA	CASSLVGTTKETQYF	TGCGCCAGCAGCTTGGTTGGGACAACAAAAGAGACCCAGTACTTC
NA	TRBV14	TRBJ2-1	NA	CASSQGFFSGSEQFF	TGTGCCAGCAGCCAAGGTTTTTTTTCGGGGAGTGAGCAGTTCTTC
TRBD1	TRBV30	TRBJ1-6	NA	CAWRGQGKSPLHF	TGTGCCTGGAGGGGACAGGGAAAATCACCCCTCCACTTT
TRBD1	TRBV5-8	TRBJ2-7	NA	CASSPPTGPSYEQYF	TGTGCCAGCAGCCCCCCGACAGGGCCCTCCTACGAGCAGTACTTC
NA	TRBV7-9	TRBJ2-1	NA	CASSRDSPGDEQFF	TGTGCCAGCAGCCGGGACTCCCCCGGGGATGAGCAGTTCTTC
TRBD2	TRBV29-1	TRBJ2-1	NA	CSVRRASGRSYNEQFF	TGCAGCGTCCGCCGCGCTAGCGGGCGGAGCTACAATGAGCAGTTCTTC
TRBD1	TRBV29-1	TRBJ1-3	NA	CSVVRGTGSGNTIYF	TGCAGCGTTGTCCGTGGGACAGGATCTGGAAACACCATATATTTT
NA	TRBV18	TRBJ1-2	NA	CASSPLGDYGYTF	TGTGCCAGCTCACCCCTAGGGGACTATGGCTACACCTTC
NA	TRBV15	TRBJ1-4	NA	CATSIGQRATNEKLFF	TGTGCCACCAGCATAGGACAGAGAGCAACTAATGAAAAACTGTTTTTT
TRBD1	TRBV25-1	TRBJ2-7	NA	CASSRGQGSYEQYF	TGTGCCAGCTCCCGAGGACAGGGGTCCTACGAGCAGTACTTC
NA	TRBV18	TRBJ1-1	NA	CASSPGRGGTEAFF	TGTGCCAGCTCCCCAGGGAGAGGGGGCACTGAAGCTTTCTTT
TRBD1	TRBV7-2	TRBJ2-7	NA	CASSTRTGGDYEQYF	TGTGCCAGCAGCACCCGGACAGGGGGGGACTACGAGCAGTACTTC
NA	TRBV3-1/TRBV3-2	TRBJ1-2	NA	CASSQVKGCGYTF	TGTGCCAGCAGCCAAGTCAAGGGGTGCGGCTACACCTTC
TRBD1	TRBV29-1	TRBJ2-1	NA	CSGGTGNEQFF	TGCAGCGGGGGGACAGGCAATGAGCAGTTCTTC
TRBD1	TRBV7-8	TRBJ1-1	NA	CASSVNRGSTEAFF	TGTGCCAGCAGCGTAAACAGGGGGTCGACTGAAGCTTTCTTT
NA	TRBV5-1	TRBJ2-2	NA	CASSIGPYNTGELFF	TGCGCCAGCAGCATTGGCCCTTATAACACCGGGGAGCTGTTTTTT
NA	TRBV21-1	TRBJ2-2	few	CASSKIQGCFCTGELFF	TGTGCCAGCAGCAAAATCCAGGGGTGTTTTTGCACCGGGGAGCTGTTTTTT
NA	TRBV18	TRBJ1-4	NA	CASSGGTNEKLFF	TGTGCCAGCTCCGGGGGGACTAATGAAAAACTGTTTTTT
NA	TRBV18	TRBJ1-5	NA	CASSEINSNQPQHF	TGTGCCAGCTCAGAGATTAATAGCAATCAGCCCCAGCATTTT
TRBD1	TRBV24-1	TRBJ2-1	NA	CATSAIGAGGKTSGQFF	TGTGCCACCAGTGCTATCGGGGCAGGGGGAAAGACCTCGGGGCAGTTCTTC
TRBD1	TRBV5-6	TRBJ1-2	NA	CASSFWDRDGYGYTF	TGTGCCAGCAGCTTCTGGGACAGGGATGGATATGGCTACACCTTC
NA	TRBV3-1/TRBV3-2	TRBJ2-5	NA	CASSQDVLDGSETQYF	TGTGCCAGCAGCCAAGATGTTCTAGACGGGTCGGAGACCCAGTACTTC
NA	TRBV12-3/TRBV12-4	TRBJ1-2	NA	CASKTGNSFRYTF	TGTGCCAGCAAGACAGGCAATTCATTTCGCTACACCTTC
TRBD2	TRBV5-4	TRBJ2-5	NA	CASSLVGWTGLAGGLYF	TGTGCCAGCAGCTTGGTAGGATGGACGGGACTAGCGGGGGGCCTGTACTTC
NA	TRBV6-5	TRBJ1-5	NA	CASRRGGGQPQHF	TGTGCCAGCAGGCGGGGAGGAGGGCAGCCCCAGCATTTT
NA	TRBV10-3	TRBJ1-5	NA	CAVKGGGNQPQHF	TGTGCCGTAAAGGGAGGGGGCAATCAGCCCCAGCATTTT
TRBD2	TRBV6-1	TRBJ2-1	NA	CASSAGRLAGGSSYNEQFF	TGTGCCAGCAGTGCGGGGCGACTAGCGGGGGGGAGCTCCTACAATGAGCAGTTCTTC
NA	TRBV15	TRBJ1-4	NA	CATSRFSSATNEKLFF	TGTGCCACCAGCCGATTCTCCTCAGCAACTAATGAAAAACTGTTTTTT
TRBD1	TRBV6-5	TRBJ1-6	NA	CASTRQGDGSPLHF	TGTGCCAGCACCAGACAGGGCGACGGTTCACCCCTCCACTTT
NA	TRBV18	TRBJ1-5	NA	CASSHGRGNQPQHF	TGTGCCAGCTCACACGGTCGGGGTAATCAGCCCCAGCATTTT
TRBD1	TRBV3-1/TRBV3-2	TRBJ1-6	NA	CASSHRTGLNSPLHF	TGTGCCAGCAGCCATCGGACAGGACTTAATTCACCCCTCCACTTT
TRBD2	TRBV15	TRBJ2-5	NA	CATSRDAASGVSLYF	TGTGCCACCAGCAGAGATGCGGCTAGCGGGGTTTCTCTGTACTTC
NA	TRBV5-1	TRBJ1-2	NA	CASSLAWGGTGYTF	TGCGCCAGCAGCTTGGCCTGGGGAGGGACTGGCTACACCTTC
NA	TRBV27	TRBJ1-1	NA	CASSRYTGLGTEAFF	TGTGCCAGCAGCCGGTACACAGGGCTGGGCACTGAAGCTTTCTTT
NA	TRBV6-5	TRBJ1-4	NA	CASRELMATNEKLFF	TGTGCCAGCAGGGAGTTAATGGCAACTAATGAAAAACTGTTTTTT
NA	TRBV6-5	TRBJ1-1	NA	CASSPGLLAFF	TGTGCCAGCAGTCCGGGACTGTTGGCTTTCTTT
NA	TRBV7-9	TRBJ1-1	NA	CASSQRVGGTEAFF	TGTGCCAGCAGCCAAAGGGTCGGGGGCACTGAAGCTTTCTTT
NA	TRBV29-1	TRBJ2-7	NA	CSVETLYYEQYF	TGCAGCGTTGAGACACTTTACTACGAGCAGTACTTC
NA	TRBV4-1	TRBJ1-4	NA	CASSQAPGFLEKLFF	TGCGCCAGCAGCCAGGCCCCAGGATTTTTAGAAAAACTGTTTTTT
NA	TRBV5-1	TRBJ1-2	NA	CASSLSGDGGYTF	TGCGCCAGCAGCTTGTCGGGGGACGGCGGCTACACCTTC
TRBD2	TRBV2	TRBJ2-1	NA	CASSERGGPYNEQFF	TGTGCCAGCAGCGAACGCGGGGGACCCTACAATGAGCAGTTCTTC
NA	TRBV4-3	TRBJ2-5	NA	CASARQFQETQYF	TGCGCCAGCGCGCGGCAGTTCCAAGAGACCCAGTACTTC
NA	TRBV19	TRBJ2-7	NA	CASSVTFAAHEQYF	TGTGCCAGTAGCGTAACCTTCGCTGCGCACGAGCAGTACTTC
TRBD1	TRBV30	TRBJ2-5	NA	CAWNQGQGYQETQYF	TGTGCCTGGAACCAGGGACAGGGGTACCAAGAGACCCAGTACTTC
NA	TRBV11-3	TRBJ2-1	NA	CASSLPVGGLDEQFF	TGTGCCAGCAGCTTACCCGTCGGGGGGCTCGATGAGCAGTTCTTC
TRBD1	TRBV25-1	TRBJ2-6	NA	CASSAFGQGYSGANVLTF	TGTGCCAGCAGTGCCTTCGGACAGGGCTACTCTGGGGCCAACGTCCTGACTTTC
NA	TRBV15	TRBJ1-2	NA	CATSRETWNYGYTF	TGTGCCACCAGCAGGGAGACGTGGAACTATGGCTACACCTTC
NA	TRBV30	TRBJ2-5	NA	CAWSTWTATQETQYF	TGTGCCTGGAGTACCTGGACAGCAACCCAAGAGACCCAGTACTTC
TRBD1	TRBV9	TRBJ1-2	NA	CASSSTGYLRYTF	TGTGCCAGCAGCTCGACAGGGTATTTGCGCTACACCTTC
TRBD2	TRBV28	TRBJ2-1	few	CASNPGGSSYNEQFF	TGTGCCAGCAATCCGGGGGGGAGCTCCTACAATGAGCAGTTCTTC
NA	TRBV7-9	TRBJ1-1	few	CASSDSRNGEAFF	TGTGCCAGCAGCGACAGCAGGAATGGTGAAGCTTTCTTT
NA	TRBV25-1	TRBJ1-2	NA	CASSEYGESGYTF	TGTGCCAGCAGTGAATACGGGGAAAGTGGCTACACCTTC